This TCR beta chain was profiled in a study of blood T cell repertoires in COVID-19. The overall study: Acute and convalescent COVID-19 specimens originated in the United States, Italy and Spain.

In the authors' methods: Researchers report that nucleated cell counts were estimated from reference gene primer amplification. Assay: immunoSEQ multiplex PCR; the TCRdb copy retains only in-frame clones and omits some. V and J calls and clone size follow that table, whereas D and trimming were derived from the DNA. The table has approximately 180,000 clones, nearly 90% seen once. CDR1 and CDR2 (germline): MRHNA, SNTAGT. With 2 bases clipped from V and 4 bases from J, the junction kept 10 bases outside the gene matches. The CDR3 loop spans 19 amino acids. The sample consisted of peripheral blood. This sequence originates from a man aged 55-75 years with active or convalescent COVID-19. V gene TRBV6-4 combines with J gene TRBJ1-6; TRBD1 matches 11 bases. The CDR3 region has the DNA TGTGCCAGCAGTGACACCCGGACAGGGGGCGTCATGTATAATTCACCCCTCCACTTT. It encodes CASSDTRTGGVMYNSPLHF.